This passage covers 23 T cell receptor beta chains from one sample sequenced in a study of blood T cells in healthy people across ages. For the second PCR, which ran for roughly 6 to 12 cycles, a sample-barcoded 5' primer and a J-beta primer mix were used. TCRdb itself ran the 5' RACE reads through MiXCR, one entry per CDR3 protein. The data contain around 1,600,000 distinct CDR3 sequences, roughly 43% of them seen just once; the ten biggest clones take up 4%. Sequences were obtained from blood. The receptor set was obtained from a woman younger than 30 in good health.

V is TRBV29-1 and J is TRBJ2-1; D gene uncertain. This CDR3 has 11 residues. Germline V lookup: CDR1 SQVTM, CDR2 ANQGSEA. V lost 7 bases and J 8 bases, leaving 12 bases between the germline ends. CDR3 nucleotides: TGCAGCGGCCCCCGTGGGGATGAGCAGTTCTTC. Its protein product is CSGPRGDEQFF.

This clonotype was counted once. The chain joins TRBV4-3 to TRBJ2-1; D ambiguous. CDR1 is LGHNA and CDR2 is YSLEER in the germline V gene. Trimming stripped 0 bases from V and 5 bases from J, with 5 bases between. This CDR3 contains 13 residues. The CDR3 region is CASSQDFDNEQFF. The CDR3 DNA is TGCGCCAGCAGCCAAGATTTTGACAATGAGCAGTTCTTC.

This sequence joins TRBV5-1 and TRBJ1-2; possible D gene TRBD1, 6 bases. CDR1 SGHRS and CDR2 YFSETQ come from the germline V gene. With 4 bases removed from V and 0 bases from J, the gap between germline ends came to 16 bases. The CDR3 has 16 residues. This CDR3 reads CASSRSGQYTNYGYTF. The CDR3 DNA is TGCGCCAGCAGCCGTTCCGGACAGTATACTAACTATGGCTACACCTTC.

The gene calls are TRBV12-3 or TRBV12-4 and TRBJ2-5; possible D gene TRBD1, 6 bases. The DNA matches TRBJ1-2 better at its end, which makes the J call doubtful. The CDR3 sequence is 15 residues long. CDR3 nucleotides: TGTGCCAGCAGTTTCTCGGACAGACCTGACTATGGCTACACCTTC. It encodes CASSFSDRPDYGYTF.

CDR3 amino acids: CASSVEGGNTGELFF. The DNA of the CDR3 is TGTGCCAGCAGCGTAGAAGGGGGGAACACCGGGGAGCTGTTTTTT. The J gene is TRBJ2-2, the V gene TRBV9; possible D gene TRBD1, 6 bases. The CDR3 spans 15 residues. Trimming cost V 0 bases and J 1 base, with 7 bases left between them. The V gene's germline CDR1 is SGDLS and CDR2 YYNGEE. The complete variable domain, with remaining parts taken from reference TRBV9 and TRBJ2-2, reads DSGVTQTPKHLITATGQRVTLRCSPRSGDLSVYWYQQSLDQGLQFLIQYYNGEERAKGNILERFSAQQFPDLHSELNLSSLELGDSALYFCASSVEGGNTGELFFGEGSRLTVL.

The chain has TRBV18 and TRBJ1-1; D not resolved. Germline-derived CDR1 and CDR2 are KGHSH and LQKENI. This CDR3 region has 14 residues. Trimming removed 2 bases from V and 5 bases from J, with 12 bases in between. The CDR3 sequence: CASSPEDGSTEAFF. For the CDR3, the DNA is TGTGCCAGCTCACCAGAGGACGGGTCAACTGAAGCTTTCTTT.

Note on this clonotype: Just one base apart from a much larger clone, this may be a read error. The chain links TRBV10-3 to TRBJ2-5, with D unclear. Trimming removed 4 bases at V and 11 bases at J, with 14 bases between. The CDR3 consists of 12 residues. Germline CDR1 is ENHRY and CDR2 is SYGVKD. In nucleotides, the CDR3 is TGTGCCATCAGTGGGACGTGGAATGAGCAGTACTTC. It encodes CAISGTWNEQYF.

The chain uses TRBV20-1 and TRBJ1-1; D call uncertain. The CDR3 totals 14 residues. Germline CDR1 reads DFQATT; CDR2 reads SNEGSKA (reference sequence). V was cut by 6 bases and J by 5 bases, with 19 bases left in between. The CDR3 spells CSAPKVGVVTEAFF. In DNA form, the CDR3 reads TGCAGTGCCCCAAAGGTCGGGGTCGTAACTGAAGCTTTCTTT.

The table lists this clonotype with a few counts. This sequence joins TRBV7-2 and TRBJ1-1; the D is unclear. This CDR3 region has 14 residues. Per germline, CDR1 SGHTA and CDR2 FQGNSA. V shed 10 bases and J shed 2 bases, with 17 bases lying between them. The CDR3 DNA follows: TGTGCCACATCCGCTTGGTGGGGAAACACTGAAGCTTTCTTT. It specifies CATSAWWGNTEAFF.

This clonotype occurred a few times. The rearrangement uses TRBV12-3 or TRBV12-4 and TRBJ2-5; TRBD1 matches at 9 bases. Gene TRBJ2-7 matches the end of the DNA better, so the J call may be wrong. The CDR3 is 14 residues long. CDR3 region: CASSQRTGASEQYF. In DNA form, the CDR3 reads TGTGCCAGCAGCCAAAGGACAGGGGCGAGCGAGCAGTACTTC.

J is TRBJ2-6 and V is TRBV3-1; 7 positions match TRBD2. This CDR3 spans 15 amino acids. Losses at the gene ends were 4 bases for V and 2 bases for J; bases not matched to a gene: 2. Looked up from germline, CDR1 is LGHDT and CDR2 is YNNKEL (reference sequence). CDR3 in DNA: TGTGCCAGCAGCCGCGGGGGAACTGGGGCCAACGTCCTGACTTTC. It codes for CASSRGGTGANVLTF.

The CDR3 loop reads CASSQAGHTDTQYF. CDR3 bases: TGCGCCAGCAGCCAAGCGGGTCACACAGATACGCAGTATTTT. The rearrangement joins TRBV4-3 to TRBJ2-3, with D unclear. V shed 1 base and J shed 2 bases, with 7 bases lying between them. CDR1 is LGHNA, CDR2 YSLEER, per germline. The CDR3 totals 14 residues.

This CDR3 is CASSVRAGGSDTQYF. The DNA of the CDR3 is TGTGCCAGCAGCGTCAGGGCGGGAGGATCAGATACGCAGTATTTT. The chain joins TRBV9 to TRBJ2-3; 8 nucleotides agree with TRBD2. V lost 2 bases, J lost 4 bases, and 6 bases stayed unmatched. The CDR3 totals 15 residues. Per germline, CDR1 SGDLS and CDR2 YYNGEE. The full variable domain, in which reference TRBV9 and TRBJ2-3 provide the parts outside the CDR3, is DSGVTQTPKHLITATGQRVTLRCSPRSGDLSVYWYQQSLDQGLQFLIQYYNGEERAKGNILERFSAQQFPDLHSELNLSSLELGDSALYFCASSVRAGGSDTQYFGPGTRLTVL.

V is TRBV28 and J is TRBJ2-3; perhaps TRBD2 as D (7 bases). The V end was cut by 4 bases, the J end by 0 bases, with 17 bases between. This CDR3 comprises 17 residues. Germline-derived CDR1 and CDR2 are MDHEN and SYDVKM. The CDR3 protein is CASSSGASGLSTDTQYF. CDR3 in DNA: TGTGCCAGCAGTTCGGGGGCTAGCGGCCTCAGCACAGATACGCAGTATTTT. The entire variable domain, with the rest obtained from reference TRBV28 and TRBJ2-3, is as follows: DVKVTQSSRYLVKRTGEKVFLECVQDMDHENMFWYRQDPGLGLRLIYFSYDVKMKEKGDIPEGYSVSREKKERFSLILESASTNQTSMYLCASSSGASGLSTDTQYFGPGTRLTVL.

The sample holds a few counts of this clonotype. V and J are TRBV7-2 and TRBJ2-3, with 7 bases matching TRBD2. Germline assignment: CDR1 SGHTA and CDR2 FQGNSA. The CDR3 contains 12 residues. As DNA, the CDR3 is TGTGCGTGGGGGGGAGTAGCGGGTACGCAGTATTTT. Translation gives CAWGGVAGTQYF.

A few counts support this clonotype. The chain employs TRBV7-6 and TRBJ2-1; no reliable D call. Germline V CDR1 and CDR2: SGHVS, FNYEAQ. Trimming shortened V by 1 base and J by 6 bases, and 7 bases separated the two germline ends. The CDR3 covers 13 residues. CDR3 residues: CASSLEVSNEQFF. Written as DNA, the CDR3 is TGTGCCAGCAGCTTAGAGGTCTCCAATGAGCAGTTCTTC.

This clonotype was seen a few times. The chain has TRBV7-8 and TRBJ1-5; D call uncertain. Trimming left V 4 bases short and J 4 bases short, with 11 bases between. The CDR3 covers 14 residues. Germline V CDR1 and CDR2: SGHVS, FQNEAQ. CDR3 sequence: CASSSQAGNQPQHF. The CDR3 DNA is TGTGCCAGCAGCTCCCAGGCCGGGAATCAGCCCCAGCATTTT.

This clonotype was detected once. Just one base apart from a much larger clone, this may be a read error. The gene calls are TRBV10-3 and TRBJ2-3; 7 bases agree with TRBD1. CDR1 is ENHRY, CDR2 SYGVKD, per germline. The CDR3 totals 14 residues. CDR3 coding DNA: TGTGCCATCAGTGAGACAGGGGCTGAAGATACGCTGTATTTT. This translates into CAISETGAEDTLYF.

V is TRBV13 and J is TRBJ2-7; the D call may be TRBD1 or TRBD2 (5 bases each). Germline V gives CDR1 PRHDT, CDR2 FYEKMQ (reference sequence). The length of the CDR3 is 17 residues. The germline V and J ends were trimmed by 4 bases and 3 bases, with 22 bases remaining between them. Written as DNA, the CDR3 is TGTGCCAGCAGCTCCACAAAGACCGGGGCCTTTAACTACGAGCAGTACTTC. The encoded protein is CASSSTKTGAFNYEQYF.

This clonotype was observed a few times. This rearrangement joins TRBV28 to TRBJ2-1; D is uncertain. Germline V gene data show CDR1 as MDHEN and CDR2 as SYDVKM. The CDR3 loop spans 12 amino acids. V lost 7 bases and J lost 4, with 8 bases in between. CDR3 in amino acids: CASTVRYNEQFF. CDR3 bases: TGTGCCAGCACCGTTAGATACAATGAGCAGTTCTTC.

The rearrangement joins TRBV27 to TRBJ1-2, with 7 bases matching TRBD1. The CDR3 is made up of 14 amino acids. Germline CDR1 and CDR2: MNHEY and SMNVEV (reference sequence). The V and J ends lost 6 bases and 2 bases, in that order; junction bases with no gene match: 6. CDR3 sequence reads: CASRPGTVNYGYTF. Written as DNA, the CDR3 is TGTGCCAGCAGGCCGGGGACAGTCAACTATGGCTACACCTTC.

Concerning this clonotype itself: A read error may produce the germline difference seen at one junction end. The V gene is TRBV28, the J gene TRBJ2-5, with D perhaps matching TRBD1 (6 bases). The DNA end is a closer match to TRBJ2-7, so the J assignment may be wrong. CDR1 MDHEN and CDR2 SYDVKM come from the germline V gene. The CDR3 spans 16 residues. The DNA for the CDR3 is TGTGCCGGCAGTTCCCTTCCGGGGACACTCCAAGACGAGCAGTACTTC. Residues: CAGSSLPGTLQDEQYF.

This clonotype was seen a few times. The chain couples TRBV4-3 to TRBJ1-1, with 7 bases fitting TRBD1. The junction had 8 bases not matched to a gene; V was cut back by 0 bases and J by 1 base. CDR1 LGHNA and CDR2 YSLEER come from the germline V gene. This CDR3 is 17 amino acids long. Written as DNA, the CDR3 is TGCGCCAGCAGCCAAGATCGGACAGGCTTAACGAACACTGAAGCTTTCTTT. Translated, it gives CASSQDRTGLTNTEAFF.